One and the same sample provided the 29 T cell receptor beta chains below, sequenced in a study of T-cell memory formation after mild COVID-19. In TCRdb, the 5' RACE reads were re-called with MiXCR into one record per CDR3 protein. This repertoire shows around 100,000 distinct CDR3 sequences, approximately 21% found once; its top ten account for around 41%. Material for sequencing was PBMCs or a T cell subset sorted from them (not recorded which). The receptors here all came from a man between 18 and 29 years old who had mild COVID-19 (a few samples of this study predate the infection). Cell type and time point are not known.

There are many counts of this clonotype. V is TRBV5-1 and J is TRBJ1-4; D uncertain. The length of the CDR3 is 15 residues. V was cut by 0 bases and J by 0 bases, with 6 bases left in between. Per germline, CDR1 SGHRS and CDR2 YFSETQ. The CDR3 DNA follows: TGCGCCAGCAGCTTGGTCGGGACAACTAATGAAAAACTGTTTTTT. It is translated as CASSLVGTTNEKLFF.

The chain combines TRBV6-2 or TRBV6-3 with TRBJ2-1, with TRBD1 matching 8 bases. This CDR3 has 15 residues. Germline values: CDR1 MNHEY, CDR2 SVGEGT. V was clipped by 11 bases and J by 4 bases; unmatched bases: 13. The CDR3 DNA reads TGTGCCTCCGAGGATCGGACAGGGTTATACAATGAGCAGTTCTTC. Translating it yields CASEDRTGLYNEQFF.

This clonotype was picked up a small number of times. CDR3 amino acids: CAAALYSNQPQHF. The CDR3 coding sequence is TGTGCCGCCGCTCTTTATAGCAATCAGCCCCAGCATTTT. The genes are TRBV19 and TRBJ1-5; no clear D. Germline V CDR1 and CDR2: LNHDA, SQIVND (reference sequence). V was pared by 11 bases and J by 0 bases, with 11 bases between. This CDR3 has 13 residues.

J is TRBJ2-2 and V is TRBV27; D not resolved. Trimming pared 5 bases from V and 6 bases from J, leaving 7 bases between. The CDR3 sequence is 12 residues long. The germline gives CDR1 MNHEY, CDR2 SMNVEV (reference sequence). The CDR3 is CASSPESGELFF. CDR3 bases: TGTGCCAGCAGTCCCGAGTCCGGGGAGCTGTTTTTT.

Only a few counts were recorded for this clonotype. This chain joins TRBV4-1 and TRBJ2-7, with D possibly TRBD1 on 5 matching bases. The CDR3 length is 15 residues. CDR1 MGHRA and CDR2 YSYEKL come from the germline V gene. The V end was cut by 1 base, the J end by 2 bases, with 12 bases between. CDR3 protein: CASSQVQGETYEQYV. The CDR3, as DNA: TGCGCCAGCAGCCAAGTCCAGGGCGAAACCTACGAGCAGTACGTC.

In the case of this clonotype: The junction departs from germline at one end; a sequencing error may be responsible. The V call is TRBV6-5, the J call TRBJ1-3; D unresolved. This CDR3 is built from 15 residues. CDR1 is MNHEY and CDR2 is SVGAGI in the germline V gene. CDR3: CASSYGVGIGSTIYF. DNA for the CDR3: TGTGCCAGCAGTTATGGGGTAGGGATCGGAAGCACCATATATTTT.

V is TRBV11-2 and J is TRBJ2-7; 11 bases agree with TRBD1. This CDR3 contains 12 residues. Germline V lookup: CDR1 SGHAT, CDR2 FQNNGV. Here the CDR3 reads CASSLGTGGVHV. The CDR3, as DNA: TGTGCCAGCAGCTTAGGGACAGGGGGCGTCCACGTC.

The chain joins TRBV6-2 or TRBV6-3 to TRBJ2-2; D remains unclear. Germline CDR1 is MNHEY and CDR2 is SVGEGT. This CDR3 is 14 amino acids long. Trimming left V 2 bases short and J 4 bases short, with 8 bases between. The CDR3 DNA sequence: TGTGCCAGCAGTTACCAGGACCTCACCGGGGAGCTGTTTTTT. Amino acids: CASSYQDLTGELFF.

This clonotype has just a few counts. The chain uses TRBV20-1 and TRBJ2-5; 10 nucleotides match TRBD2. Trimming removed 1 base from V and 0 bases from J; junction bases left unmatched: 17. The CDR3 consists of 20 residues. Per germline, CDR1 DFQATT and CDR2 SNEGSKA (reference sequence). CDR3 region: CSARGPVLSGGAGNQETQYF. Written as DNA, the CDR3 is TGCAGTGCTAGAGGTCCCGTTCTGAGCGGGGGGGCAGGGAACCAAGAGACCCAGTACTTC.

The chain links TRBV7-9 to TRBJ2-7; tentative D call: TRBD1 (5 bases). The CDR3 covers 15 residues. V lost 6 bases and J 0 bases, leaving 15 bases between the germline ends. Germline assignment: CDR1 SEHNR and CDR2 FQNEAQ (reference sequence). Here the CDR3 reads CASSPDITGSYEQYF. CDR3 nucleotides: TGTGCCAGCAGTCCAGACATAACAGGCTCCTACGAGCAGTACTTC. Using reference TRBV7-9 and TRBJ2-7 for the parts outside the CDR3, the full variable domain is DTGVSQNPRHKITKRGQNVTFRCDPISEHNRLYWYRQTLGQGPEFLTYFQNEAQLEKSRLLSDRFSAERPKGSFSTLEIQRTEQGDSAMYLCASSPDITGSYEQYFGPGTRLTVT.

This clonotype showed up just a few times. The V gene is TRBV9, the J gene TRBJ1-1; tentative D call: TRBD1 (5 bases). This CDR3 comprises 15 residues. V lost 0 bases, J lost 1 base, and 10 bases lay in between. Per the germline V gene, CDR1 is SGDLS and CDR2 is YYNGEE. The chain's CDR3 is CASSVDPGTNTEAFF. CDR3 bases: TGTGCCAGCAGCGTAGATCCAGGGACGAACACTGAAGCTTTCTTT.

This chain links TRBV5-1 with TRBJ2-7, with 7 bases matching TRBD2. CDR3 length equals 14 residues. The V segment lost 0 bases and the J segment 1 base; nucleotides outside the gene matches: 1. The germline gives CDR1 SGHRS, CDR2 YFSETQ. The CDR3 DNA reads as TGCGCCAGCAGCTTGGCTAGCGGTTCCTACGAGCAGTACTTC. It encodes CASSLASGSYEQYF.

The chain carries TRBV6-5 and TRBJ1-2; maybe TRBD1 (5 bases). The germline gives CDR1 MNHEY, CDR2 SVGAGI. The CDR3 spans 12 residues. The V end was cut by 1 base, the J end by 10 bases, with 10 bases between. CDR3 DNA: TGTGCCAGCAGTTACTGGGGACGCTACTACACCTTC. This codes for CASSYWGRYYTF.

This clonotype was counted ten times or more. The chain couples TRBV20-1 to TRBJ2-7, with a possible D match to TRBD1 (5 bases). Germline CDR1 and CDR2: DFQATT and SNEGSKA (reference sequence). CDR3 length: 15 amino acids. Trimming took 5 bases from V and 3 from J, leaving 20 bases between them. The CDR3 loop reads CSASPNRLGDYEQYF. The CDR3 DNA sequence: TGCAGTGCTTCACCAAACCGGCTAGGGGACTACGAGCAGTACTTC.

This clonotype was found a few times. The chain recombines TRBV5-1 with TRBJ2-7; 9 positions match TRBD1. Germline lookup yields CDR1 SGHRS and CDR2 YFSETQ. The junction had 6 bases not matched to a gene; V was cut back by 4 bases and J by 4 bases. The CDR3 is 14 amino acids. The DNA for the CDR3 is TGCGCCAGCAGCATGTGGACAGGGGATTACGAGCAGTACGTC. Translation: CASSMWTGDYEQYV.

The chain couples TRBV7-2 to TRBJ1-1, with 7 bases that match TRBD1. The CDR3 has 16 residues. Germline V gene sequence: CDR1 SGHTA, CDR2 FQGNSA. V was pared by 5 bases and J by 3 bases, with 12 bases of the junction left unmatched. CDR3 residues: CASSPPDRWAYTEAFF. The CDR3, as DNA: TGTGCCAGCAGCCCTCCGGACAGGTGGGCGTACACTGAAGCTTTCTTT.

This rearrangement joins TRBV6-1 to TRBJ2-1, with 10 bases fitting TRBD1. Germline CDR1 is MNHNS and CDR2 is SASEGT. J gave up 5 bases and V 7 bases, and 8 bases lay outside the gene matches. The CDR3 runs 15 residues. CDR3 region: CASNLGQGVHNEQFF. The CDR3 coding sequence is TGTGCCAGCAACTTAGGACAGGGGGTTCACAATGAGCAGTTCTTC.

This clonotype turned up a few times. The chain couples TRBV7-2 to TRBJ2-5; D unresolved. Trimming removed 6 bases at V and 2 bases at J, with 13 bases between. Germline CDR1 reads SGHTA; CDR2 reads FQGNSA. The CDR3 loop spans 14 amino acids. The CDR3 bases are TGTGCCAGCAGTCGACCCTACAGTCAAGAGACCCAGTACTTC. It is translated as CASSRPYSQETQYF.

This clonotype was detected a few times. This chain links TRBV27 with TRBJ1-6, with D possibly TRBD1 on 5 matching bases. CDR3 length: 13 residues. Germline loops: CDR1 MNHEY, CDR2 SMNVEV (reference sequence). Trimming took off 8 bases at V and 7 bases at J, with 12 bases between the two ends. The CDR3 here is CASSGVVNSPLHF. The CDR3 DNA follows: TGTGCCAGCTCGGGGGTGGTCAATTCACCCCTCCACTTT.

This clonotype was recorded a few times. J is TRBJ2-2 and V is TRBV9; D is ambiguous. This CDR3 contains 14 residues. V lost 4 bases and J 4 bases, leaving 11 bases between the germline ends. Germline V gene lookup returns CDR1 SGDLS and CDR2 YYNGEE. CDR3 DNA sequence: TGTGCCAGCAGCCCTTGGGGTTCCACCGGGGAGCTGTTTTTT. Translation: CASSPWGSTGELFF. Variable domain in full (rest from reference TRBV9 and TRBJ2-2): DSGVTQTPKHLITATGQRVTLRCSPRSGDLSVYWYQQSLDQGLQFLIQYYNGEERAKGNILERFSAQQFPDLHSELNLSSLELGDSALYFCASSPWGSTGELFFGEGSRLTVL.

The chain employs TRBV19 and TRBJ2-2; D is unresolved. Germline CDR1 LNHDA, CDR2 SQIVND (reference sequence). The CDR3 covers 11 residues. The V end was cut by 3 bases, the J end by 6 bases, with 2 bases between. CDR3 sequence: CASSMPGELFF. DNA for the CDR3: TGTGCCAGTAGTATGCCCGGGGAGCTGTTTTTT.

The table lists this clonotype with a few counts. This chain uses TRBV7-9 with TRBJ1-4; D unclear. The V end was cut by 4 bases, the J end by 2 bases, with 17 bases between. Germline V gene data show CDR1 as SEHNR and CDR2 as FQNEAQ (reference sequence). CDR3 length equals 17 residues. CDR3: CASSSPLGQATNEKLFF. The CDR3 region has the DNA TGTGCCAGCAGCTCCCCCCTCGGGCAGGCCACTAATGAAAAACTGTTTTTT.

The rearrangement links TRBV6-4 to TRBJ1-6; the D gene is possibly TRBD1 (5 bases). From germline, CDR1 is MRHNA and CDR2 SNTAGT. This CDR3 has 17 residues. Trimming stripped 2 bases from V and 7 bases from J, with 18 bases between. In nucleotides, the CDR3 is TGTGCCAGCAGTGACCCCGACGAGGTGGGGGACAATTCACCCCTCCACTTT. This encodes CASSDPDEVGDNSPLHF.

This clonotype was recorded a few times. The chain joins TRBV7-9 to TRBJ1-4; D not resolved. CDR1 and CDR2 (germline): SEHNR, FQNEAQ (reference sequence). CDR3 length: 14 amino acids. Trimming pared 4 bases from V and 8 bases from J, leaving 14 bases between. CDR3: CASSSGREEEKLFF. As DNA, the CDR3 is TGTGCCAGCAGCTCTGGACGGGAGGAGGAAAAACTGTTTTTT.

The chain uses TRBV7-2 and TRBJ1-6; weak D call: TRBD1 (5 bases). Germline loops: CDR1 SGHTA, CDR2 FQGNSA. CDR3 size: 14 residues. Trimming took 5 bases from V and 10 from J, leaving 15 bases between them. The CDR3: CASSRNTGYSPLHF. CDR3 DNA sequence: TGTGCCAGCAGCCGGAATACAGGATACTCACCCCTCCACTTT.

The chain has TRBV12-3 or TRBV12-4 and TRBJ1-6; D is unresolved. V was shortened by 1 base and J by 7 bases, with 2 bases between the two germline ends. The CDR3 is 12 residues long. In nucleotides, the CDR3 is TGTGCCAGCAGTTTAGGGAATTCACCCCTCCACTTT. It specifies CASSLGNSPLHF.

The V gene is TRBV7-8, the J gene TRBJ2-1; TRBD2 matches at 10 bases. Germline V gives CDR1 SGHVS, CDR2 FQNEAQ. This CDR3 spans 18 amino acids. Unmatched junction bases numbered 9, after V lost 3 bases and J lost 1 base. The CDR3, as DNA: TGTGCCAGCAGCTTCCTAGCGGGGGTACCCGGGTCCTACAATGAGCAGTTCTTC. The encoded protein is CASSFLAGVPGSYNEQFF.

The table lists this clonotype with a few counts. The chain links TRBV7-8 to TRBJ2-7, with 8 positions matching TRBD1. V dropped 7 bases and J dropped 4; count of bases not matched to a gene: 12. The CDR3 loop spans 15 amino acids. The V gene's germline CDR1 is SGHVS and CDR2 FQNEAQ. CDR3 in amino acids: CASTLEPGGRYEQYF. The CDR3, as DNA: TGTGCCAGCACCCTGGAACCAGGGGGCAGGTACGAGCAGTACTTC.

The CDR3 loop reads CASSYWQGQNIQYF. The CDR3 DNA sequence: TGTGCCAGCAGTTACTGGCAGGGTCAAAACATTCAGTACTTC. J is TRBJ2-4 and V is TRBV6-5; D might be TRBD1 (5 bases). This CDR3 has 14 residues. V was shortened by 1 base and J by 5 bases, with 9 bases between the two germline ends. Germline V gene data show CDR1 as MNHEY and CDR2 as SVGAGI.